The present TCR beta chain was sequenced within a study of T cell responses to AZD1222 COVID-19 vaccine. Points from the study as a whole: With dominance at 160-218 and 743-854, vaccine-associated CD4 TCRs spanned spike. Donors were chiefly white British, with a greater number of females, and clonal diversity was perhaps underestimated.

A single count supports this clone. Antigen specificity is unknown. The ends were cut back, 7 bases at V and 3 bases at J, with 21 bases in the middle. The germline V gene has CDR1 MNHEY and CDR2 SMNVEV (reference sequence). CDR3 size: 17 residues. TCRdb's table, derived via immunoSEQ multiplex PCR, lists solely in-frame clones and lacks some. The sample has more than 100,000 clones; about 88% are singletons. This receptor was identified in an adult in good health. This material consisted of peripheral blood, taken on day 0 of AZD1222 vaccination. This chain links TRBV27 with TRBJ1-4; a possible D gene is TRBD1 (5 bases). The CDR3 nucleotides read TGTGCCAGCACCTTATCAGGGATTCGGGTCTCTAATGAAAAACTGTTTTTT. Protein product: CASTLSGIRVSNEKLFF.